This T cell receptor beta chain was obtained from a study of identical twins. The study's findings and limits: For monozygotic twins, models underestimated out-of-frame TCR alpha sharing. While abundant cord blood beta clonotypes carried fewer insertions, memory repertoires showed no such pattern.

The CDR3 length is 15 residues. Looked up from germline, CDR1 is SNHLY and CDR2 is FYNNEI. Trimming removed 4 bases from V and 0 bases from J, with 10 bases in between. This clonotype was counted a few times. What it binds is unknown. A universal primer site was incorporated via template switching, and the cDNA contained unique molecular identifiers. TCRdb redid the calling of the 5' RACE reads with MiXCR, one entry per CDR3 protein. The sample has 700,000 or so distinct CDR3 sequences, 8.6% seen once. The same data also went into a second study, on yellow fever vaccine responses in identical twins.

The sequenced sample consisted of PBMCs. The chain links TRBV2 to TRBJ2-1; D remains ambiguous. This receptor was taken from a woman aged 18-30 years in good health. The CDR3 DNA reads TGTGCCAGCAGTGCCTCTATATCCTCCTACAATGAGCAGTTCTTC. This codes for CASSASISSYNEQFF.